The 9 T cell receptor beta chains below all came from one sample that was sequenced in a study of blood T cell repertoires in COVID-19. Profiling relied on immunoSEQ multiplex PCR, and the TCRdb table lists in-frame clones only, not all of them. The sample lists about 81,000 clones, roughly 89% occurring once. The specimen was peripheral blood. These receptors all stem from a woman older than 75 with active COVID-19.

The chain employs TRBV7-6 and TRBJ2-1; TRBD2 matches 8 bases. The CDR3 spans 17 residues. Germline CDR1 reads SGHVS; CDR2 reads FNYEAQ. Trimming at V came to 5 bases and at J to 0 bases, leaving 9 bases not matched to a gene. The CDR3 reads CASSPFAGGFSYNEQFF. In DNA form, the CDR3 reads TGTGCCAGCAGCCCCTTCGCGGGAGGATTCTCCTACAATGAGCAGTTCTTC. Based on the CDR3 plus reference TRBV7-6 and TRBJ2-1, the full variable domain is GAGVSQSPRYKVTKRGQDVALRCDPISGHVSLYWYRQALGQGPEFLTYFNYEAQQDKSGLPNDRFSAERPEGSISTLTIQRTEQRDSAMYRCASSPFAGGFSYNEQFFGPGTRLTVL.

This chain connects TRBV4-2 to TRBJ2-7; D gene uncertain. Per germline, CDR1 LGHNA and CDR2 YNFKEQ. There are 18 residues in the CDR3. Trimming cost V 4 bases and J 0 bases, with 22 bases left between them. The CDR3 sequence: CASSPLPHGGESSYEQYF. The CDR3 nucleotides are TGTGCCAGCAGCCCACTGCCCCATGGCGGAGAGAGCTCCTACGAGCAGTACTTC.

The chain couples TRBV7-2 to TRBJ2-7; TRBD1 agrees at 9 bases. In germline, CDR1 is SGHTA, CDR2 FQGNSA. V lost 5 bases and J lost 2; bases outside the gene matches: 7. CDR3 length: 15 amino acids. CDR3 DNA: TGTGCCAGCAGCACCTTCCGACAGGGGGCCTACGAGCAGTACTTC. Amino acids: CASSTFRQGAYEQYF.

The V and J genes are TRBV6-2 or TRBV6-3 and TRBJ1-1, with D unclear. The CDR3 totals 12 residues. Germline CDR1 MNHEY, CDR2 SVGEGT. Trimming took off 0 bases at V and 5 bases at J, with 4 bases between the two ends. CDR3 sequence reads: CASSYSTTEAFF. DNA for the CDR3: TGTGCCAGCAGTTACTCGACTACTGAAGCTTTCTTT.

The chain joins TRBV6-1 to TRBJ2-3, with TRBD2 matching 11 bases. The germline CDR1 and CDR2 sequences are MNHNS and SASEGT. V lost 3 bases and J lost 12; bases outside the gene matches: 17. The CDR3 covers 17 residues. The chain's CDR3 is CASSEFRLAGSPHHQYF. CDR3 DNA sequence: TGTGCCAGCAGTGAGTTCCGACTAGCGGGGAGCCCTCATCATCAGTATTTT.

The V gene is TRBV28, the J gene TRBJ2-1; 8 nucleotides line up with TRBD1. With 7 bases clipped from V and 7 bases from J, the junction kept 15 bases outside the gene matches. This CDR3 has 16 residues. Germline values: CDR1 MDHEN, CDR2 SYDVKM. The CDR3 protein is CASIPGQGIWGNEQFF. DNA of the CDR3: TGTGCCAGCATCCCCGGACAGGGCATTTGGGGGAATGAGCAGTTCTTC.

V and J are TRBV29-1 and TRBJ2-1; 9 bases are a match to TRBD2. CDR1 SQVTM and CDR2 ANQGSEA come from the germline V gene. The CDR3 runs to 15 residues. The J segment lost 2 bases and the V segment lost 6 bases, leaving 8 bases of the junction unmatched. The CDR3 DNA reads TGCAGCGTGGGGCTTCTAGCGGGAACCTACAATGAGCAGTTCTTC. Its translation: CSVGLLAGTYNEQFF.

The chain couples TRBV6-2 or TRBV6-3 to TRBJ1-1; TRBD1 agrees at 9 bases. The CDR3 runs to 16 residues. V shed 2 bases, J shed 5 bases, and the junction held 9 bases outside the gene matches. Germline loops: CDR1 MNHEY, CDR2 SVGEGT. The CDR3 region has the DNA TGTGCCAGCAGTTACCTCCTCGGGACAGGGAGGACTGAAGCTTTCTTT. Protein sequence: CASSYLLGTGRTEAFF.

The chain couples TRBV10-3 to TRBJ1-6, with 8 positions matching TRBD1. J gave up 0 bases and V 10 bases, and 8 bases lay outside the gene matches. Germline-derived CDR1 and CDR2 are ENHRY and SYGVKD. The CDR3 covers 16 residues. CDR3 residues: CATRGQASSYNSPLHF. CDR3 in DNA: TGTGCCACCCGGGGACAGGCAAGCTCCTATAATTCACCCCTCCACTTT.